The 5 T cell receptor beta chains given below trace back to one sample, sequenced in a study of T cells in women clearing cervical HPV infection. The method was immunoSEQ multiplex PCR; TCRdb's version includes in-frame clones alone and lacks a portion of them. This sample carries some 23,000 clones, with 2% to 3% going to the ten biggest clones. The sample comprised blood buffy coat. These receptors were collected from a woman between 18 and 75 years old with a cervical HPV16 infection that either progressed to CIN3+ or cleared (not recorded which).

About this clone itself: The read comes to an end 3 residues before the CDR3 does, leaving the germline J gene to fill in the end. This chain joins TRBV6-2 or TRBV6-3 and TRBJ2-3; 7 nucleotides agree with TRBD1. Germline V gives CDR1 MNHEY, CDR2 SVGEGT. CDR3 length: 13 residues. CDR3 amino acids: CASRGTAEETQYF. The sequenced part of the CDR3 DNA is TGTGCCAGCAGGGGGACAGCCGAAGAGACG.

Concerning this clone itself: The CDR3 extends 3 residues past the end of the read, so its final part is completed from the germline J gene. This chain joins TRBV19 and TRBJ1-6; D not resolved. The CDR3 is 16 amino acids. With 5 bases removed from V and 7 bases from J, the gap between germline ends came to 18 bases. The V gene's germline CDR1 is LNHDA and CDR2 SQIVND (reference sequence). CDR3 sequence reads: CASSDLRVLQNSPLHF. Incomplete CDR3 DNA: TGTGCCAGTAGTGATCTCCGGGTCCTCCAAAATTCACCC.

In regard to this clone: Germline and junction disagree at one end, which may indicate a read error. The read terminates 3 residues ahead of where the CDR3 ends, so the germline J gene completes it. Different DNA sequences within this sample yield the same CDR3. The chain carries TRBV20-1 and TRBJ2-3, with 7 bases fitting TRBD1. The CDR3 sequence is 16 residues long. Germline loops: CDR1 DFQATT, CDR2 SNEGSKA (reference sequence). The CDR3 protein is CSARDRGDSSTDTQYF. The sequenced part of the CDR3 DNA is TGCAGCGCTAGAGATCGAGGGGACAGTAGCACAGATACG.

Points on this clone: The sequence runs out 3 residues before the end of the CDR3; the remainder is reconstructed from the germline J gene. J is TRBJ2-4 and V is TRBV7-3, with 7 bases matching TRBD1. This CDR3 comprises 15 residues. Germline-derived CDR1 and CDR2 are SGHTA and FQGTGA. Partial CDR3 DNA: TGTGCCAGCAGGTGGACAGGCCCTAGCAATCAGCCT. Translated, it gives CASRWTGPSNQP. In full, the CDR3 reads CASRWTGPSNQPQYF.

Concerning this clone itself: The missing CDR3 end, 3 residues past where the read stops, is filled in from the germline J gene. The V call is TRBV7-6, the J call TRBJ1-2; 10 bases match TRBD1. This CDR3 comprises 14 residues. From germline, CDR1 is SGHVS and CDR2 FNYEAQ. The CDR3 loop is CASSLMGQGRDYTF. CDR3 DNA (partial): TGTGCCAGCAGCTTAATGGGACAGGGGCGCGAC.